This TCR beta chain was sequenced in a study of blood T cell repertoires in COVID-19 (dated by TCRdb to about 2020). Regarding the study in general: Collaborator samples came from the United States, Italy and Spain and covered acute and convalescent phases of COVID-19. The repertoires were released in a freely available public database meant as a resource for research on the immune response to SARS-CoV-2. The dataset comprised deeply sampled blood TCRbeta repertoires from subjects exposed to, actively infected with, or recovered from COVID-19. The material from the prospective study consisted of cDNA or gDNA derived from T cells, B-cell-depleted T cells, or PBMCs. Samples were obtained from the ongoing ImmuneRACE study (first 160 participants) and from over 1,000 subjects provided by 6 global collaborators. Sample metadata almost always included a de-identified subject ID, COVID-19 status, age in years and sex. HLA class I and class II types, where available, came from metadata supplied by the sample provider rather than from assay-based typing.

Paper-wide results and their limitations: How much clinical and demographic metadata was included differed by source and by participant, and the metadata was provided uncurated.

TCRbeta CDR3 regions were amplified from genomic DNA using the immunoSEQ Assay, a bias-controlled multiplex PCR. On the study's bioinformatics: The number of nucleated cells in each sample was estimated from the amplification of reference gene primers within the assay. Sequence reads were collapsed and filtered to measure the absolute abundance of every unique TCRbeta CDR3 rearrangement. Productive Simpson clonality was computed per sample as the square root of Simpson's diversity index over productive rearrangements. TCRdb carries this immuneACCESS record with in-frame sequences only. Its versions omit some clonotypes, under half of them owing to an unresolved V gene in the studies checked, with the rest unexplained. For V, J and clone size, that table is used; D and trimming come from the DNA. A total of 200,000 or so clones appear in this sample, about 80% of them only once. The biggest ten clones account for approximately 2.9% of the sample.

Another Seattle source contributed samples from volunteer blood donors who had recovered from COVID-19. Collaborating institutions collected whole blood in K2EDTA tubes following their own protocols. For TCRbeta analysis, collaborators shipped samples in one of three forms: frozen whole blood, isolated PBMCs, or DNA extracted from either of those sample types. After removal of 5 bases from V and 2 bases from J, the junction retains 6 bases not matched to a gene. CDR1 and CDR2, per the germline V gene, are WSHSY and SAAADI. Spanning cysteine to phenylalanine, the CDR3 consists of 15 amino acids. Just CDR3 DNA is preserved here, 45 bases in frame from base 1. To note about this clone: This clone's antigen is unknown. Base quality data are lacking; no much larger clone is found one base away.

Sequenced input: peripheral blood. This sequence originates from a young woman who had recovered from COVID-19. The rearranged segments are TRBV10-2 and TRBJ2-1; TRBD1 agrees with 7 junctional bases. The CDR3 region reads CASSPRGYPYNEQFF. The DNA sequence is TGCGCCAGCAGTCCCAGGGGGTACCCCTACAATGAGCAGTTCTTC.